This TCR beta chain came from a study of T-cell memory formation after mild COVID-19. With 1 base removed from V and 6 bases from J, the gap between germline ends came to 9 bases. This CDR3 has 13 amino acids. TCRdb called the 5' RACE reads again in MiXCR, with one record for every CDR3 protein. The sample holds some 88,000 distinct CDR3 sequences, around 25% seen once. This TCR derives from a man between 18 and 29 years old who had mild COVID-19 (a few samples of this study predate the infection). Cell type and time point are not known. Sequencing input: PBMCs or a T cell subset sorted from them (not recorded which). The J gene is TRBJ1-1, the V gene TRBV12-3 or TRBV12-4; D is unclear. The CDR3, as DNA: TGTGCCAGCAGTTTAGGGATGCGTTCTGAAGCTTTCTTT. This encodes CASSLGMRSEAFF.